The 7 T cell receptor beta chains in this list originate from one sample, sequenced in a study of cytomegalovirus exposure and HLA in healthy donors. The PCR ran on 60 Vbeta and 13 Jbeta primers. Profiling relied on immunoSEQ multiplex PCR, and the TCRdb table lists in-frame clones only, not all of them. The table lists about 130,000 clones, roughly four fifths of them singletons. Sequenced sample: PBMCs. These receptors all stem from a woman in her forties or fifties in good health and CMV-seropositive.

The J gene is TRBJ2-2, the V gene TRBV5-1, with 7 nucleotides matching TRBD1. The length of the CDR3 is 14 residues. V lost 5 bases and J lost 6; bases outside the gene matches: 7. Germline CDR1 is SGHRS and CDR2 is YFSETQ. In DNA form, the CDR3 reads TGCGCCAGCAGAAAGACAGGGATCCCCGGGGAGCTGTTTTTT. This sequence encodes CASRKTGIPGELFF.

The rearrangement uses TRBV12-2 and TRBJ2-7; the table's D call, TRBD2, was not checked against the DNA. TRBV12-2 is a pseudogene. The CDR3 length is 16 residues. The CDR3 is CASRLESLAGVGEQYF. The CDR3 DNA reads as TGTGCAAGTCGCTTAGAGTCACTGGCGGGGGTAGGAGAGCAGTACTTC.

Worth noting for this clone: An end of the junction does not agree with germline; a read error may underlie this. This chain joins TRBV10-3 and TRBJ1-2, with D uncertain. This CDR3 spans 13 amino acids. CDR1 is ENHRY, CDR2 SYGVKD, per germline. The CDR3 DNA reads as TGTGCCATCAGGTTCGACTTGGCCTATGACTACACCTTC. This sequence encodes CAIRFDLAYDYTF.

The rearrangement links TRBV4-2 to TRBJ2-1; 9 bases agree with TRBD2. Germline CDR1 LGHNA, CDR2 YNFKEQ. The trim removed 1 base at V and 5 bases at J, leaving 9 bases unmatched. CDR3 length equals 17 residues. The CDR3 protein is CASSQVPSLAGNNEQFF. The CDR3 nucleotides read TGTGCCAGCAGCCAAGTTCCCTCACTAGCGGGTAACAATGAGCAGTTCTTC.

The gene calls are TRBV19 and TRBJ2-7; perhaps TRBD1 as D (5 bases). V lost 3 bases and J lost 3, with 9 bases in between. The CDR3 totals 13 residues. Germline V gene lookup returns CDR1 LNHDA and CDR2 SQIVND (reference sequence). The CDR3 nucleotides are TGTGCCAGTAGTATGAGGCAGGGCTACGAGCAGTACTTC. This encodes CASSMRQGYEQYF.

This clone was recorded once. V is TRBV6-1 and J is TRBJ1-2, with D hard to call. Germline values: CDR1 MNHNS, CDR2 SASEGT. The CDR3 sequence is 13 residues long. With 2 bases removed from V and 6 bases from J, the gap between germline ends came to 10 bases. The CDR3, as DNA: TGTGCCAGCAGTGAAAGGACCGGGGATGGCTACACCTTC. It specifies CASSERTGDGYTF.

The chain has TRBV30 and TRBJ2-7; 9 nucleotides align to TRBD1. Unmatched junction bases numbered 9, after V lost 2 bases and J lost 7 bases. Germline CDR1 and CDR2: GTSNPN and SVGIG (reference sequence). The CDR3 loop spans 14 amino acids. As DNA, the CDR3 is TGTGCCTGGAGTCTCCGGGACAGGGTTGGGGAGCAGTACTTC. Protein sequence: CAWSLRDRVGEQYF.